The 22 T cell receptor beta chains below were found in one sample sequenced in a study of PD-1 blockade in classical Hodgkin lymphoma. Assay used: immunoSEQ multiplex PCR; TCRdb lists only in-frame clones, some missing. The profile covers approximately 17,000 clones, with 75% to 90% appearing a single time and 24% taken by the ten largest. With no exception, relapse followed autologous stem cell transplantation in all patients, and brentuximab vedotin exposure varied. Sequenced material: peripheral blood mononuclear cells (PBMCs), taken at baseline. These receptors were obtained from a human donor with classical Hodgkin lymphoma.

CDR3 region: CAWSAVRTGLWGRPQSKTNTEAFF. In DNA form, the CDR3 reads TGTGCCTGGAGTGCGGTCCGGACAGGGTTGTGGGGACGTCCACAGTCAAAAACGAACACTGAAGCTTTCTTT. The chain has TRBV30 and TRBJ1-1, with TRBD1 matching 8 bases. This CDR3 is 24 amino acids long. V shed 1 base, J shed 1 base, and the junction held 32 bases outside the gene matches. Germline CDR1 reads GTSNPN; CDR2 reads SVGIG (reference sequence).

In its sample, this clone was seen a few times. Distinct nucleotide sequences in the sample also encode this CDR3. The CDR3 sequence is CASSLGLAEYNEQFF. The CDR3 DNA reads as TGTGCCAGCAGCTTGGGACTAGCGGAGTACAATGAGCAGTTCTTC. This sequence joins TRBV11-2 and TRBJ2-1, with 11 bases matching TRBD2. Trimming removed 3 bases from V and 4 bases from J; junction bases left unmatched: 2. This CDR3 has 15 amino acids. Per the germline V gene, CDR1 is SGHAT and CDR2 is FQNNGV. Variable domain in full (rest from reference TRBV11-2 and TRBJ2-1): EAGVAQSPRYKIIEKRQSVAFWCNPISGHATLYWYQQILGQGPKLLIQFQNNGVVDDSQLPKDRFSAERLKGVDSTLKIQPAKLEDSAVYLCASSLGLAEYNEQFFGPGTRLTVL.

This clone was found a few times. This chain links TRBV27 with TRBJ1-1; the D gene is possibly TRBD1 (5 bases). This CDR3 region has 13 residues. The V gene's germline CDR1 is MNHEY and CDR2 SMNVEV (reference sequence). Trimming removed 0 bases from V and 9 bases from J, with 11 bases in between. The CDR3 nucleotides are TGTGCCAGCAGTTTATCGCAGACAGATAAAGCTTTCTTT. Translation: CASSLSQTDKAFF.

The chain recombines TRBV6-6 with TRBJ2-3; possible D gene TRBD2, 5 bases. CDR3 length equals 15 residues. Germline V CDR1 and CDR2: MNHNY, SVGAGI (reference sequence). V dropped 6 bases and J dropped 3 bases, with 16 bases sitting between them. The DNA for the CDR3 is TGTGCCAGCAGACGATCAGCGGAGTCAACAGATACGCAGTATTTT. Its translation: CASRRSAESTDTQYF.

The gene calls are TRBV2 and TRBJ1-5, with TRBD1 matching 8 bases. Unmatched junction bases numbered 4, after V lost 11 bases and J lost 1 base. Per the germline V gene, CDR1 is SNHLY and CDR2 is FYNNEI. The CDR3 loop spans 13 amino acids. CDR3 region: CAARQGSNQPQHF. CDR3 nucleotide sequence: TGTGCCGCCAGACAGGGGAGCAATCAGCCCCAGCATTTT.

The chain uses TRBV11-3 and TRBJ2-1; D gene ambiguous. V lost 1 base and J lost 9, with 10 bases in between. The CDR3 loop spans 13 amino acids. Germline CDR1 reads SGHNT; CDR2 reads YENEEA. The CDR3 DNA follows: TGTGCCAGCAGCTTAGGTCTAGACACTGAGCAGTTCTTC. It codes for CASSLGLDTEQFF.

The CDR3 region has the DNA TGTGCCAGCAGTTCCGACACTGGGACCTACGAGCAGTACTTC. It codes for CASSSDTGTYEQYF. V usage is TRBV6-5 and J usage is TRBJ2-7; D remains ambiguous. Trimming shortened V by 4 bases and J by 2 bases, and 12 bases separated the two germline ends. This CDR3 comprises 14 residues. From germline, CDR1 is MNHEY and CDR2 SVGAGI.

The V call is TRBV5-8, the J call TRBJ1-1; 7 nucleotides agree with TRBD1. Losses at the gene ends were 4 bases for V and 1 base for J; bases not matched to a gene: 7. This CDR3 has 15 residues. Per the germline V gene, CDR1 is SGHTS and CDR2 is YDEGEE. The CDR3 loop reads CASSETGTANTEAFF. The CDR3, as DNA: TGTGCCAGCAGCGAAACCGGGACAGCGAACACTGAAGCTTTCTTT.

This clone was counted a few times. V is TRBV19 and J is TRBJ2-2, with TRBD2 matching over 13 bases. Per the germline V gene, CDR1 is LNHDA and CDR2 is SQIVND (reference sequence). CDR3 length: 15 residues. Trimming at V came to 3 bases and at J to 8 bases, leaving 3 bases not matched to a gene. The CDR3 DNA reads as TGTGCCAGTAGTATTGGACTAGCGGGAGATGGGGAGCTGTTTTTT. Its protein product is CASSIGLAGDGELFF. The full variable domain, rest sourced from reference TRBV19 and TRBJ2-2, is DGGITQSPKYLFRKEGQNVTLSCEQNLNHDAMYWYRQDPGQGLRLIYYSQIVNDFQKGDIAEGYSVSREKKESFPLTVTSAQKNPTAFYLCASSIGLAGDGELFFGEGSRLTVL.

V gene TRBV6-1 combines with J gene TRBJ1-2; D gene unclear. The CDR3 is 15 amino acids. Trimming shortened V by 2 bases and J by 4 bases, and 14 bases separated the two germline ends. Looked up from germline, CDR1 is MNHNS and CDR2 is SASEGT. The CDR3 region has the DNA TGTGCCAGCAGTGAAATAACGGGCCTTATCTATGGCTACACCTTC. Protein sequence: CASSEITGLIYGYTF.

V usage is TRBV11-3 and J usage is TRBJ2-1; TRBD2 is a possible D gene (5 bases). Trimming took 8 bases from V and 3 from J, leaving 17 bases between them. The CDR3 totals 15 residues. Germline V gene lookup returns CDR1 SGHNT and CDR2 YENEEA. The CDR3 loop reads CASGRGGLVYNEQFF. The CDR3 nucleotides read TGTGCCAGCGGTCGAGGCGGGCTCGTCTACAATGAGCAGTTCTTC.

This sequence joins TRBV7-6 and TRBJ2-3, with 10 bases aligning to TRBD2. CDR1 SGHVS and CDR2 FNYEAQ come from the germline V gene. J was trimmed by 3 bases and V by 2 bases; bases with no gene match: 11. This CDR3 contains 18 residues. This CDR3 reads CASSLQAGGPVDTDTQYF. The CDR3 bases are TGTGCCAGCAGCTTACAAGCGGGAGGGCCAGTAGATACAGATACGCAGTATTTT.

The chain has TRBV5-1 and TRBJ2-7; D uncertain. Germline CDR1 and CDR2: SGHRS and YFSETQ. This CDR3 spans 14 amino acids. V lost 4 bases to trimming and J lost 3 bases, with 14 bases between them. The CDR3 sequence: CASSPGEHGYEQYF. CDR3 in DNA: TGCGCCAGCAGCCCCGGAGAGCACGGCTACGAGCAGTACTTC.

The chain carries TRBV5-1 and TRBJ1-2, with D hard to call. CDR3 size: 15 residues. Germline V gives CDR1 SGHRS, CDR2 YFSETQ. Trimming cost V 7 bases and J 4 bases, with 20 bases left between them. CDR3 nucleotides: TGCGCCAGCCTAGTACTAGTTCGAAAGACCTATGGCTACACCTTC. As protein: CASLVLVRKTYGYTF.

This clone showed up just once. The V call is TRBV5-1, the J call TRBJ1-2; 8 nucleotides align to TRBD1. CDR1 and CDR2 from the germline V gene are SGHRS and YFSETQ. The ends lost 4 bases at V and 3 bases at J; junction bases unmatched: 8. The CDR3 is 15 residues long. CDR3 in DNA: TGCGCCAGCAGCGATGACAGGGGTACTGACTATGGCTACACCTTC. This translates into CASSDDRGTDYGYTF. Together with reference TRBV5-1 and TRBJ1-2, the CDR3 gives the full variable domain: KAGVTQTPRYLIKTRGQQVTLSCSPISGHRSVSWYQQTPGQGLQFLFEYFSETQRNKGNFPGRFSGRQFSNSRSEMNVSTLELGDSALYLCASSDDRGTDYGYTFGSGTRLTVV.

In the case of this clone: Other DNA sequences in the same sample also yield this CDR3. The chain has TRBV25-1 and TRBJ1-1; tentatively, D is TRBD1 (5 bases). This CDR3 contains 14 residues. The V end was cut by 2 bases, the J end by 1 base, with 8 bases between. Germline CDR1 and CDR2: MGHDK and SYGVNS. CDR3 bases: TGTGCCAGCAGTGAACCCGGGGCGAACACTGAAGCTTTCTTT. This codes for CASSEPGANTEAFF.

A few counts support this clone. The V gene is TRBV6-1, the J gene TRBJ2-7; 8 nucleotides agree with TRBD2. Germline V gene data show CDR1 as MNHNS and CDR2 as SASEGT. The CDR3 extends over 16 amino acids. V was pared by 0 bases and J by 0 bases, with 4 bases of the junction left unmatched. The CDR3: CASSEAAGGHSYEQYF. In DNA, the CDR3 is TGTGCCAGCAGTGAAGCCGCGGGAGGCCACTCCTACGAGCAGTACTTC.

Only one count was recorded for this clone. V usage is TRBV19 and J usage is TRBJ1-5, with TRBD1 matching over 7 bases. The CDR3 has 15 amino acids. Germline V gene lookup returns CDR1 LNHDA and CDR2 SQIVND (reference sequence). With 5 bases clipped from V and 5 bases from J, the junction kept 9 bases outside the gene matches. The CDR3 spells CASSPGTVDYQPQHF. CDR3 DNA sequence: TGTGCCAGTAGTCCTGGGACAGTGGATTATCAGCCCCAGCATTTT.

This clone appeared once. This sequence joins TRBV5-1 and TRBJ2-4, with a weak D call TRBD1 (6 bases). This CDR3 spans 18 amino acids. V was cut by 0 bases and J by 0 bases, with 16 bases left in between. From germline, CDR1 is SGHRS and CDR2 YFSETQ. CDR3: CASSLETYRDLAKNIQYF. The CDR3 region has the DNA TGCGCCAGCAGCTTGGAAACTTACAGGGACCTAGCCAAAAACATTCAGTACTTC. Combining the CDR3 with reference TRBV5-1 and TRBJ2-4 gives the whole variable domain KAGVTQTPRYLIKTRGQQVTLSCSPISGHRSVSWYQQTPGQGLQFLFEYFSETQRNKGNFPGRFSGRQFSNSRSEMNVSTLELGDSALYLCASSLETYRDLAKNIQYFGAGTRLSVL.

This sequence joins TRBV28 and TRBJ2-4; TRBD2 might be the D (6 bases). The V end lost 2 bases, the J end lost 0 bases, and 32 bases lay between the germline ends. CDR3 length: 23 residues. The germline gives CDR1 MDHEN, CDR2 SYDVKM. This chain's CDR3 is CASSLPEEAVSLHWGLAKNIQYF. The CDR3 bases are TGTGCCAGCAGTTTACCCGAAGAAGCTGTGTCGCTTCATTGGGGACTAGCCAAAAACATTCAGTACTTC. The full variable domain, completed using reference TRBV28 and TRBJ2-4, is DVKVTQSSRYLVKRTGEKVFLECVQDMDHENMFWYRQDPGLGLRLIYFSYDVKMKEKGDIPEGYSVSREKKERFSLILESASTNQTSMYLCASSLPEEAVSLHWGLAKNIQYFGAGTRLSVL.

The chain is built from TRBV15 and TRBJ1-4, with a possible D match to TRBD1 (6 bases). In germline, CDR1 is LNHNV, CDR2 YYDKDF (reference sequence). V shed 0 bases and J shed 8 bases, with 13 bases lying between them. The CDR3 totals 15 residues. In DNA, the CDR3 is TGTGCCACCAGCAGAGATCGCGGGGGGCAAGAAAAACTGTTTTTT. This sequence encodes CATSRDRGGQEKLFF.

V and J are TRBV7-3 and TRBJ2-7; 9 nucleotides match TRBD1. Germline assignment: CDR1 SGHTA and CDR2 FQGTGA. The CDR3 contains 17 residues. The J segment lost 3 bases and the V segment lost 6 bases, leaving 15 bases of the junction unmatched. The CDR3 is CASSPGQGLRGGYEQYF. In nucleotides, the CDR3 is TGTGCCAGCAGTCCGGGACAGGGTTTAAGAGGCGGCTACGAGCAGTACTTC.